Shown below are 13 T cell receptor beta chains from a single sample sequenced in a study of Graves' ophthalmopathy and Graves' hyperthyroidism. Amplification from RNA transcripts yielded the TCR beta CDR3 regions. Scientists carried out first-round RT-PCR using HTBI primers and then a second-round multiplex PCR. TCRdb analysed the multiplex PCR reads with MiXCR anew, one entry per CDR3 protein. The repertoire consists of approximately 700,000 distinct CDR3 sequences, with around 40% occurring once and the leading ten covering less than 55%. What was sequenced was peripheral blood. These receptors originate from an adult man with Graves' ophthalmopathy.

The chain recombines TRBV20-1 with TRBJ1-5, with a tentative D call TRBD1 (6 bases). V was cut by 6 bases and J by 11 bases, with 20 bases left in between. The CDR3 has 13 residues. Germline CDR1 DFQATT, CDR2 SNEGSKA (reference sequence). CDR3 sequence: CSALTGAQETQHF. The CDR3 DNA reads as TGCAGTGCGCTGACAGGAGCTCAAGAGACCCAGCATTTT.

In its sample, this clonotype was seen many times. V usage is TRBV7-9 and J usage is TRBJ1-4, with D possibly TRBD1 on 6 matching bases. The germline CDR1 and CDR2 sequences are SEHNR and FQNEAQ (reference sequence). CDR3 size: 14 residues. V was shortened by 6 bases and J by 10 bases, with 18 bases between the two germline ends. The CDR3 region is CASSSSGVSGKLFF. CDR3 sequence (DNA): TGTGCCAGCAGTTCATCAGGGGTCTCGGGAAAACTGTTTTTT.

This sequence joins TRBV6-1 and TRBJ2-7, with no clear D. Trimming took off 6 bases at V and 0 bases at J, with 9 bases between the two ends. The V gene's germline CDR1 is MNHNS and CDR2 SASEGT. The CDR3 contains 13 residues. The CDR3 reads CASSADVSYEQYF. The CDR3 region has the DNA TGTGCCAGCAGCGCCGACGTCTCCTACGAGCAGTACTTC.

Many counts were recorded for this clonotype. The chain uses TRBV7-9 and TRBJ2-2; 10 bases align to TRBD2. The germline gives CDR1 SEHNR, CDR2 FQNEAQ (reference sequence). The length of the CDR3 is 15 residues. V gave up 6 bases and J gave up 5 bases; unmatched junction bases: 6. The CDR3 DNA reads as TGTGCCAGCAGGTCTAGCGGGAGAAGGACCGGGGAGCTGTTTTTT. It is translated as CASRSSGRRTGELFF.

This clonotype was observed a handful of times. The CDR3 region is CASSEARTTTGELFF. In DNA form, the CDR3 reads TGCGCCAGCAGTGAGGCTAGGACCACCACCGGGGAGCTGTTTTTT. The rearrangement joins TRBV10-1 to TRBJ2-2; D is undetermined. Trimming removed 2 bases at V and 4 bases at J, with 11 bases between. This CDR3 region has 15 residues. Looked up from germline, CDR1 is WNHNN and CDR2 is SYGVQD (reference sequence).

The chain is built from TRBV7-2 and TRBJ2-7, with 11 bases fitting TRBD2. After removal of 5 bases from V and 1 base from J, the junction contained 13 bases not matched to a gene. Germline assignment: CDR1 SGHTA and CDR2 FQGNSA. The CDR3 runs 18 residues. CDR3 loop: CASSRRPGLAAHSYEQYF. DNA of the CDR3: TGTGCCAGCAGCCGGAGACCGGGACTAGCGGCTCATTCCTACGAGCAGTACTTC.

This clonotype has ten or more counts. The rearrangement links TRBV10-2 to TRBJ1-5; D possibly corresponds to TRBD1 (6 bases). Trimming took off 9 bases at V and 2 bases at J, with 17 bases between the two ends. From germline, CDR1 is WSHSY and CDR2 SAAADI. This CDR3 contains 15 residues. The DNA for the CDR3 is TGCGCCAGTTCTACAGGGAGAAGGGGCAATCAGCCCCAGCATTTT. Protein: CASSTGRRGNQPQHF.

V is TRBV29-1 and J is TRBJ2-3; tentatively, D is TRBD2 (5 bases). This CDR3 is 13 amino acids long. CDR1 and CDR2 from the germline V gene are SQVTM and ANQGSEA. V lost 1 base, J lost 2 bases, and 7 bases lay in between. CDR3 coding DNA: TGCAGCGTTGAAGGGGAGAACACAGATACGCAGTATTTT. It yields the protein CSVEGENTDTQYF.

Turning to this clonotype: A much larger clone is a single base away; this may be a read error. The V call is TRBV9, the J call TRBJ1-5; D is perhaps TRBD1 (5 bases). Germline-derived CDR1 and CDR2 are SGDLS and YYNGEE. The CDR3 is 15 amino acids. The germline V and J ends were trimmed by 3 bases and 0 bases, with 10 bases remaining between them. Written as DNA, the CDR3 is TGTGCCAGCAGCGAGACAGCGTATAGCAATCAGCCCCAGCATTTT. Translated, it gives CASSETAYSNQPQHF.

This clonotype has just one count. The chain has TRBV2 and TRBJ2-6, with a weak D call TRBD1 (6 bases). The V gene's germline CDR1 is SNHLY and CDR2 FYNNEI. The CDR3 is made up of 15 amino acids. V was pared by 7 bases and J by 5 bases, with 15 bases between. CDR3 amino acids: CASNKPRGWANVLTF. CDR3 sequence (DNA): TGTGCCAGCAACAAACCAAGGGGGTGGGCCAACGTCCTGACTTTC. The whole variable domain, remainder taken from reference TRBV2 and TRBJ2-6, is EPEVTQTPSHQVTQMGQEVILRCVPISNHLYFYWYRQILGQKVEFLVSFYNNEISEKSEIFDDQFSVERPDGSNFTLKIRSTKLEDSAMYFCASNKPRGWANVLTFGAGSRLTVL.

This CDR3 reads CASSPGGTIGIQYF. In DNA form, the CDR3 reads TGTGCCAGCAGCCCGGGAGGGACAATAGGCATTCAGTACTTC. The chain joins TRBV14 to TRBJ2-4; 8 nucleotides line up with TRBD2. The V gene's germline CDR1 is SGHDN and CDR2 FVKESK. This CDR3 has 14 amino acids. Unmatched junction bases numbered 8, after V lost 4 bases and J lost 9 bases.

This clonotype was observed at least ten times. The rearrangement uses TRBV10-3 and TRBJ2-6; D unresolved. V lost 2 bases, J lost 1 base, and 9 bases lay in between. The CDR3 sequence is 16 residues long. Germline CDR1 ENHRY, CDR2 SYGVKD. The CDR3 sequence is CAISEPLGSGANVLTF. The CDR3 DNA reads as TGTGCCATCAGTGAGCCTCTTGGGTCTGGGGCCAACGTCCTGACTTTC.

This clonotype has just a few counts. The chain employs TRBV19 and TRBJ1-6; D is unclear. The germline V and J ends were trimmed by 11 bases and 3 bases, with 11 bases remaining between them. CDR3 size: 13 residues. Germline V lookup: CDR1 LNHDA, CDR2 SQIVND (reference sequence). The CDR3 loop reads CAGERDYNSPLHF. The CDR3, as DNA: TGTGCCGGGGAGCGGGACTATAATTCACCCCTCCACTTT. Filled out from reference TRBV19 and TRBJ1-6, the complete variable domain reads DGGITQSPKYLFRKEGQNVTLSCEQNLNHDAMYWYRQDPGQGLRLIYYSQIVNDFQKGDIAEGYSVSREKKESFPLTVTSAQKNPTAFYLCAGERDYNSPLHFGNGTRLTVT.